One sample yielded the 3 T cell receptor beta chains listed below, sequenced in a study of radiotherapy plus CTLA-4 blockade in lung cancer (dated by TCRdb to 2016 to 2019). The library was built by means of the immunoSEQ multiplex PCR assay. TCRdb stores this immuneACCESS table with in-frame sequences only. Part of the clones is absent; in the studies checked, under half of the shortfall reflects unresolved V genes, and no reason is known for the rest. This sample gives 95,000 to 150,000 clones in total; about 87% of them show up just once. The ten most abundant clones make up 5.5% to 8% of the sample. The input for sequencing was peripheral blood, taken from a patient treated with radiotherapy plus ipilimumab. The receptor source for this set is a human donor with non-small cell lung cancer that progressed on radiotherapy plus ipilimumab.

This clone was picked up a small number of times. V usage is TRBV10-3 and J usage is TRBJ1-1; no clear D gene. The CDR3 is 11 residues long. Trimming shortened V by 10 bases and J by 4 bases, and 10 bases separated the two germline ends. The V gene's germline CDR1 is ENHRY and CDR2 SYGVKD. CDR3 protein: CATQRSTEAFF. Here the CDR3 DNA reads TGTGCCACCCAACGAAGCACTGAAGCTTTCTTT.

This CDR3 is CASSFYGYTF. The CDR3 DNA sequence: TGTGCCAGCAGCTTTTATGGCTACACCTTC. V and J are TRBV7-4 and TRBJ1-2; D is undetermined. The CDR3 contains 10 residues. Trimming removed 3 bases at V and 5 bases at J, with 1 base between. The germline V gene encodes CDR1 SGHVT and CDR2 SQSDAQ.

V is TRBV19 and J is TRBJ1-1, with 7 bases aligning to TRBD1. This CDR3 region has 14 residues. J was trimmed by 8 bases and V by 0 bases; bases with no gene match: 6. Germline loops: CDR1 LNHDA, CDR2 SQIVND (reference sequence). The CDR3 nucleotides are TGTGCCAGTAGTATAGACTCCTACAGGGGAGAAGCTTTCTTT. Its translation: CASSIDSYRGEAFF.